The 27 T cell receptor beta chains below all came from one sample that was sequenced in a study of neurological immune-mediated disorders. Each CDR3 protein is one row after TCRdb ran MiXCR on the 5' RACE reads. In the table there are 55,000 to 75,000 distinct CDR3 sequences, roughly 2.5% of which are singletons. The sequencing sample was made of PBMCs. Source of these receptors: a man between 45 and 60 years old with multiple sclerosis.

This clonotype was recorded many times. J is TRBJ2-7 and V is TRBV20-1, with 8 positions matching TRBD1. With 1 base clipped from V and 6 bases from J, the junction kept 5 bases outside the gene matches. The CDR3 spans 13 residues. CDR1 DFQATT and CDR2 SNEGSKA come from the germline V gene (reference sequence). CDR3 sequence: CSARAGTGGEQYF. The CDR3 DNA reads as TGCAGTGCTAGAGCCGGGACAGGCGGCGAGCAGTACTTC.

This clonotype was seen at least ten times. The rearrangement uses TRBV5-1 and TRBJ1-1; the D is unclear. Germline-derived CDR1 and CDR2 are SGHRS and YFSETQ. The CDR3 is 14 amino acids. With 2 bases removed from V and 1 base from J, the gap between germline ends came to 9 bases. Here the CDR3 reads CASSFGHANTEAFF. For the CDR3, the DNA is TGCGCCAGCAGCTTTGGGCACGCGAACACTGAAGCTTTCTTT.

This clonotype was picked up many times. The V gene is TRBV5-1, the J gene TRBJ2-7, with 7 nucleotides matching TRBD1. The CDR3 consists of 12 residues. Germline lookup yields CDR1 SGHRS and CDR2 YFSETQ. The J segment lost 4 bases and the V segment lost 4 bases, leaving 2 bases of the junction unmatched. DNA for the CDR3: TGCGCCAGCAGCATACAGGGGTACGAGCAGTACTTC. Protein sequence: CASSIQGYEQYF.

This clonotype was seen many times. The genes are TRBV25-1 and TRBJ1-2, with D possibly being TRBD1 (6 bases). This CDR3 has 12 residues. The V end lost 6 bases, the J end lost 4 bases, and 9 bases lay between the germline ends. Germline values: CDR1 MGHDK, CDR2 SYGVNS. The CDR3 here is CASRGQLYGYTF. The CDR3 DNA follows: TGTGCCAGCAGGGGACAACTCTATGGCTACACCTTC.

There are many counts of this clonotype. V gene TRBV5-1 combines with J gene TRBJ1-1; D not resolved. Germline-derived CDR1 and CDR2 are SGHRS and YFSETQ. The CDR3 consists of 14 residues. Trimming took 3 bases from V and 0 from J, leaving 9 bases between them. This chain's CDR3 is CASSSSTMNTEAFF. The CDR3 nucleotides read TGCGCCAGCAGCTCCAGTACCATGAACACTGAAGCTTTCTTT. Using reference TRBV5-1 and TRBJ1-1 for the parts outside the CDR3, the full variable domain is KAGVTQTPRYLIKTRGQQVTLSCSPISGHRSVSWYQQTPGQGLQFLFEYFSETQRNKGNFPGRFSGRQFSNSRSEMNVSTLELGDSALYLCASSSSTMNTEAFFGQGTRLTVV.

This clonotype was recorded at least ten times. The chain joins TRBV20-1 to TRBJ2-3; 11 positions agree with TRBD2. The V segment lost 5 bases and the J segment 2 bases; nucleotides outside the gene matches: 6. This CDR3 contains 15 residues. CDR1 is DFQATT, CDR2 SNEGSKA, per germline (reference sequence). The CDR3, as DNA: TGCAGTGCTCAGTCTAGCGGGGGGAACACAGATACGCAGTATTTT. This codes for CSAQSSGGNTDTQYF.

In this sample, this clonotype turned up many times. The chain recombines TRBV12-3 or TRBV12-4 with TRBJ2-3; D perhaps matches TRBD2 (5 bases). The CDR3 has 14 residues. The V gene lost 2 bases and the J gene lost 1 base, with 7 bases spanning the gap. The CDR3 loop is CASSLSGGTDTQYF. CDR3 in DNA: TGTGCCAGCAGTTTATCCGGGGGCACAGATACGCAGTATTTT.

This clonotype has a count of ten or more. The chain employs TRBV5-1 and TRBJ1-1; D is unclear. This CDR3 contains 11 residues. V gave up 5 bases and J gave up 5 bases, with 7 bases separating them. CDR1 SGHRS and CDR2 YFSETQ come from the germline V gene. CDR3 in DNA: TGCGCCAGCAGGGGTGAGACTGAAGCTTTCTTT. Translation gives CASRGETEAFF.

This clonotype was picked up many times. The chain is built from TRBV7-2 and TRBJ2-4; perhaps TRBD1 as D (6 bases). Germline values: CDR1 SGHTA, CDR2 FQGNSA. The CDR3 length is 13 residues. Trimming shortened V by 3 bases and J by 7 bases, and 10 bases separated the two germline ends. CDR3 bases: TGTGCCAGCAGCTTGTTCACAGGGAACATTCAGTACTTC. Translating gives CASSLFTGNIQYF. The full variable domain, in which reference TRBV7-2 and TRBJ2-4 provide the parts outside the CDR3, is GAGVSQSPSNKVTEKGKDVELRCDPISGHTALYWYRQSLGQGLEFLIYFQGNSAPDKSGLPSDRFSAERTGGSVSTLTIQRTQQEDSAVYLCASSLFTGNIQYFGAGTRLSVL.

Ten or more counts support this clonotype. The chain links TRBV10-3 to TRBJ2-2, with a tentative D call TRBD2 (5 bases). CDR1 and CDR2 (germline): ENHRY, SYGVKD. V was cut by 2 bases and J by 1 base, with 14 bases left in between. The CDR3 sequence is 17 residues long. CDR3 sequence reads: CAISEEGRALNTGELFF. CDR3 in DNA: TGTGCCATCAGTGAGGAGGGTCGAGCTCTGAACACCGGGGAGCTGTTTTTT.

There are many counts of this clonotype. The chain employs TRBV10-3 and TRBJ2-3; 8 bases are a match to TRBD1. The CDR3 runs 14 residues. After removal of 4 bases from V and 1 base from J, the junction contained 1 base not matched to a gene. Germline V gene data show CDR1 as ENHRY and CDR2 as SYGVKD. CDR3 residues: CAISGGQGTDTQYF. Here the CDR3 DNA reads TGTGCCATCAGTGGGGGACAGGGCACAGATACGCAGTATTTT.

This clonotype was picked up a small number of times. An end of the junction does not agree with germline; a read error may underlie this. V and J are TRBV27 and TRBJ2-3, with 7 nucleotides matching TRBD1. The CDR3 spans 13 residues. The germline V gene has CDR1 MNHEY and CDR2 SMNVEV (reference sequence). CDR3 region: CVSSSDREGAQYF. In DNA, the CDR3 is TGTGTCAGCAGCTCAGACAGGGAAGGTGCGCAGTATTTT.

This clonotype was found many times. The chain uses TRBV5-1 and TRBJ2-3; 9 positions agree with TRBD2. The ends lost 2 bases at V and 4 bases at J; junction bases unmatched: 5. The germline V gene encodes CDR1 SGHRS and CDR2 YFSETQ. The length of the CDR3 is 15 residues. CDR3 loop: CASSFERGVADTQYF. The DNA for the CDR3 is TGCGCCAGCAGCTTTGAGCGGGGGGTGGCAGATACGCAGTATTTT.

Ten or more counts support this clonotype. In DNA, the CDR3 is TGTGCCAGCAGTCTCAGGACAGGGGCCCGGGAGACCCAGTACTTC. Translation gives CASSLRTGARETQYF. The chain combines TRBV28 with TRBJ2-5; 9 bases are a match to TRBD1. Trimming took 5 bases from V and 5 from J; bases not matched to a gene: 9. The germline V gene encodes CDR1 MDHEN and CDR2 SYDVKM. The CDR3 consists of 15 residues.

Many counts were recorded for this clonotype. The chain recombines TRBV12-3 or TRBV12-4 with TRBJ1-5; D gene uncertain. The CDR3 covers 13 residues. Trimming cost V 6 bases and J 2 bases, with 8 bases left between them. The chain's CDR3 is CASSPGGNQPQHF. The CDR3 coding sequence is TGTGCCAGCAGCCCGGGAGGCAATCAGCCCCAGCATTTT.

This clonotype was observed many times. This rearrangement joins TRBV7-2 to TRBJ1-5; D uncertain. This CDR3 comprises 14 residues. Trimming left V 5 bases short and J 2 bases short, with 10 bases between. Looked up from germline, CDR1 is SGHTA and CDR2 is FQGNSA. CDR3 coding DNA: TGTGCCAGCAGCCAGAGCGTGGGCAATCAGCCCCAGCATTTT. Encoded protein: CASSQSVGNQPQHF.

In this sample, this clonotype turned up many times. The CDR3 loop reads CASRRGLDTQYF. The CDR3 DNA is TGTGCCAGCAGGAGGGGATTAGATACGCAGTATTTT. This rearrangement joins TRBV3-1 to TRBJ2-3; D may be TRBD1 or TRBD2 (5 bases each). The CDR3 spans 12 residues. CDR1 LGHDT and CDR2 YNNKEL come from the germline V gene (reference sequence). Trimming removed 6 bases at V and 5 bases at J, with 9 bases between.

This clonotype has a count of ten or more. The V gene is TRBV5-1, the J gene TRBJ2-2; TRBD1 matches at 7 bases. The CDR3 totals 15 residues. V lost 2 bases, J lost 1 base, and 2 bases stayed unmatched. CDR1 is SGHRS, CDR2 YFSETQ, per germline. In DNA form, the CDR3 reads TGCGCCAGCAGCTTACAGGGGCAGAACACCGGGGAGCTGTTTTTT. Protein sequence: CASSLQGQNTGELFF.

This clonotype was counted ten times or more. The chain joins TRBV7-2 to TRBJ2-7; tentative D call: TRBD1 (5 bases). CDR3 length: 17 amino acids. The germline V and J ends were trimmed by 3 bases and 0 bases, with 18 bases remaining between them. The germline V gene encodes CDR1 SGHTA and CDR2 FQGNSA. CDR3 DNA: TGTGCCAGCAGCTTTAGTATTATGCAGGGTCCCTCCTACGAGCAGTACTTC. Translation gives CASSFSIMQGPSYEQYF.

This clonotype was recorded many times. The genes are TRBV6-2 or TRBV6-3 and TRBJ2-1, with D unclear. CDR3 length: 11 amino acids. CDR1 MNHEY and CDR2 SVGEGT come from the germline V gene. V lost 5 bases and J 10 bases, leaving 9 bases between the germline ends. Written as DNA, the CDR3 is TGTGCCAGCAGTCCAAGGTACGAGCAGTTCTTC. Translating it yields CASSPRYEQFF.

This clonotype was picked up many times. J is TRBJ2-5 and V is TRBV6-2 or TRBV6-3; weak D call: TRBD2 (6 bases). The length of the CDR3 is 15 residues. Per germline, CDR1 MNHEY and CDR2 SVGEGT. Trimming stripped 0 bases from V and 5 bases from J, with 13 bases between. DNA for the CDR3: TGTGCCAGCAGTTACTCTTACAGCGGGCGCGAGACCCAGTACTTC. Its protein is CASSYSYSGRETQYF.

This clonotype was picked up many times. The J gene is TRBJ2-1, the V gene TRBV7-9; 9 bases are shared with TRBD1. V trimming: 5 bases; J trimming: 8 bases; junction bases outside the gene matches: 7. From germline, CDR1 is SEHNR and CDR2 FQNEAQ (reference sequence). The CDR3 is made up of 14 amino acids. CDR3 nucleotide sequence: TGTGCCAGCAGCGCACAGGGGGCTGTGGATGAGCAGTTCTTC. Protein: CASSAQGAVDEQFF. The full variable domain, rest sourced from reference TRBV7-9 and TRBJ2-1, is DTGVSQNPRHKITKRGQNVTFRCDPISEHNRLYWYRQTLGQGPEFLTYFQNEAQLEKSRLLSDRFSAERPKGSFSTLEIQRTEQGDSAMYLCASSAQGAVDEQFFGPGTRLTVL.

This clonotype was recorded many times. The CDR3 loop is CASSVESNSPLHF. The DNA of the CDR3 is TGTGCCAGCAGCGTGGAGAGCAATTCACCCCTCCACTTT. The V gene is TRBV9, the J gene TRBJ1-6; D is uncertain. The CDR3 has 13 amino acids. The germline V and J ends were trimmed by 2 bases and 7 bases, with 7 bases remaining between them. CDR1 and CDR2 (germline): SGDLS, YYNGEE.

The table lists this clonotype with many counts. The chain is built from TRBV7-7 and TRBJ1-1, with TRBD1 identical over 9 bases. The V segment lost 2 bases and the J segment 5 bases; nucleotides outside the gene matches: 9. CDR1 is SSHAT and CDR2 is FNYEAQ in the germline V gene (reference sequence). The CDR3 consists of 16 residues. The CDR3 coding sequence is TGTGCCAGCAGCTTAAAAAGACAGGGGGTGGGAACTGAAGCTTTCTTT. This encodes CASSLKRQGVGTEAFF.

This clonotype has a count of ten or more. J is TRBJ2-3 and V is TRBV20-1, with D possibly TRBD1 on 6 matching bases. V was shortened by 3 bases and J by 6 bases, with 13 bases between the two germline ends. Germline-derived CDR1 and CDR2 are DFQATT and SNEGSKA (reference sequence). The CDR3 has 13 amino acids. This chain's CDR3 is CSASTQGEDTQYF. CDR3 nucleotides: TGCAGTGCTAGTACACAGGGAGAGGATACGCAGTATTTT.

This clonotype was found many times. V gene TRBV7-7 combines with J gene TRBJ2-1, with 8 positions matching TRBD2. This CDR3 has 16 residues. Germline CDR1 reads SSHAT; CDR2 reads FNYEAQ (reference sequence). Trimming at V came to 1 base and at J to 9 bases, leaving 11 bases not matched to a gene. The CDR3 region is CASSLESAGGRSEQFF. The CDR3, as DNA: TGTGCCAGCAGCTTAGAGTCGGCGGGGGGCCGCAGTGAGCAGTTCTTC.

This clonotype was found many times. The chain couples TRBV12-3 or TRBV12-4 to TRBJ2-6; 9 nucleotides align to TRBD1. Germline trimming cut 8 bases from V and 2 bases from J; bases unmatched to any gene: 10. The CDR3 has 17 amino acids. CDR3 DNA: TGTGCCAGCCATGAGGACAGGGGTGGGGCTGGGGCCAACGTCCTGACTTTC. This gives the protein CASHEDRGGAGANVLTF.